This T cell receptor (beta chain) was captured by sequencing in a study of blood T cell repertoires in COVID-19 (dated by TCRdb to 2018 to 2020). Study-wide context: Collaborator samples came from the United States, Italy and Spain and covered acute and convalescent phases of COVID-19. The samples were drawn from the first 160 participants of the ongoing ImmuneRACE study and from under 1,500 subjects provided by 6 global collaborators. HLA class I and class II types, where available, came from metadata supplied by the sample provider rather than from assay-based typing. The material from the prospective study consisted of cDNA or gDNA derived from T cells, B-cell-depleted T cells, or PBMCs. Nearly every sample came with metadata listing a de-identified subject ID, COVID-19 status, age in years and sex. Subjects who had been exposed to COVID-19, were actively infected with it, or had recovered from it provided the deeply sampled blood TCRbeta repertoires that made up the dataset. The repertoires were released in a freely available public database meant as a resource for research on the immune response to SARS-CoV-2. Overall study results and their limits: How much clinical and demographic metadata was included differed by source and by participant, and the metadata was provided uncurated.

Whole blood was collected in K2EDTA tubes by collaborating institutions according to the institutions' own protocols. For TCRbeta analysis, collaborators shipped samples in one of three forms: frozen whole blood, isolated PBMCs, or DNA extracted from either of those sample types. In the germline V gene, CDR1 corresponds to SGHRS and CDR2 to YFSETQ. Inclusive of the bounding cysteine and phenylalanine, the CDR3 is 15 residues long. The retained sequence is limited to the CDR3, 45 bases, with the frame set at the first base. V loses 3 bases, J loses 4 bases, and the germline ends lie 17 bases apart. Notes on this clone: It has no known antigen specificity. Base qualities were left out, and no much larger clone turns up one base away.

The immunoSEQ Assay, a bias-controlled multiplex PCR, was used to amplify TCRbeta CDR3 regions from genomic DNA. For the original study's pipeline: The number of nucleated cells in each sample was estimated by amplification of reference gene primers within the assay. To quantify the absolute abundance of each unique TCRbeta CDR3 rearrangement, sequence reads were collapsed and filtered. For each sample, productive Simpson clonality was calculated as the square root of Simpson's diversity index over productive rearrangements. Imported from immuneACCESS, the table was reduced by TCRdb to in-frame sequences with V and J called. These copies leave out some clones; in studies compared against another copy, an unresolved V gene accounts for under half, and the cause of the remainder is not known. Clone size and the V and J calls come from that table; the DNA yielded D and trimming. The table for this sample lists roughly 150,000 clones; almost 85% of them were counted only once. The ten largest make up 2.5% to 3% of the sample.

Recombination linked TRBV5-1 to TRBJ2-7, and perhaps TRBD2 as D gene, on 6 matching bases. The sequenced sample was peripheral blood. The origin of this receptor is a man aged 50-60 years with acute or convalescent COVID-19. The nucleotide sequence reads as follows: TGCGCCAGCAGCTATGGTTTGGGGGGAGGATACGAGCAGTACTTC. This gives the protein CASSYGLGGGYEQYF. With all but the CDR3 taken from the reference TRBV5-1 and TRBJ2-7 genes, the full variable domain is: KAGVTQTPRYLIKTRGQQVTLSCSPISGHRSVSWYQQTPGQGLQFLFEYFSETQRNKGNFPGRFSGRQFSNSRSEMNVSTLELGDSALYLCASSYGLGGGYEQYFGPGTRLTVT.